This record concerns one T cell receptor beta chain sequence. The antigen remains unidentified. This CDR3 is built from 15 residues. CDR1 and CDR2 from the germline V gene are SGHRS and YFSETQ. Trimming took 2 bases from V and 3 from J, leaving 12 bases between them. This sample stems from a study of Tregs in tolerant kidney transplant recipients. Study information: Related graft donors supplied nonmyeloablative bone marrow transplants, and mixed chimerism was transient. Regarding the study as a whole: Nucleotide sequences could not be compared across some patients' samples due to primer changes.

Unstimulated Tregs (CD4+CD25+CD127-) and CD4+CD25- non-Tregs were sorted from PBMCs. Clones were sequenced by immunoSEQ multiplex PCR, and TCRdb holds only the in-frame ones, with some missing. The sample has roughly 80,000 clones; approximately 90% are singletons. Here the sequenced sample was Tregs from blood, taken before the transplant. The clonotype was recovered from a human donor who received a combined kidney and bone marrow transplant. The J gene is TRBJ2-1, the V gene TRBV5-1; D possibly corresponds to TRBD2 (5 bases). The CDR3 here is CASSLPGSLYNEQFF. The CDR3 nucleotides read TGCGCCAGCAGCTTACCGGGATCCCTCTACAATGAGCAGTTCTTC.